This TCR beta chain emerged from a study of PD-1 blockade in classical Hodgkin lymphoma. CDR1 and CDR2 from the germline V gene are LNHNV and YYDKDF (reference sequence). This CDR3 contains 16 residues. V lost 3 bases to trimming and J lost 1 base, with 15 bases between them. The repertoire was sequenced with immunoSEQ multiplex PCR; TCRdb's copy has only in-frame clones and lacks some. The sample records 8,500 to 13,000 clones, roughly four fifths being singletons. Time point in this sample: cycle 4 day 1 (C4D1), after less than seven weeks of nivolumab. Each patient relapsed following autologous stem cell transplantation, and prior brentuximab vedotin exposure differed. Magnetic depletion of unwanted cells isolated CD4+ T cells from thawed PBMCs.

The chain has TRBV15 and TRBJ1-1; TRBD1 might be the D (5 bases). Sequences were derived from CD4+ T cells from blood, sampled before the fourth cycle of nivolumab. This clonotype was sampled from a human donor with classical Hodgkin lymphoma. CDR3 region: CATSSPPAGPNTEAFF. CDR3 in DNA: TGTGCCACCAGCAGTCCCCCGGCAGGGCCGAACACTGAAGCTTTCTTT.